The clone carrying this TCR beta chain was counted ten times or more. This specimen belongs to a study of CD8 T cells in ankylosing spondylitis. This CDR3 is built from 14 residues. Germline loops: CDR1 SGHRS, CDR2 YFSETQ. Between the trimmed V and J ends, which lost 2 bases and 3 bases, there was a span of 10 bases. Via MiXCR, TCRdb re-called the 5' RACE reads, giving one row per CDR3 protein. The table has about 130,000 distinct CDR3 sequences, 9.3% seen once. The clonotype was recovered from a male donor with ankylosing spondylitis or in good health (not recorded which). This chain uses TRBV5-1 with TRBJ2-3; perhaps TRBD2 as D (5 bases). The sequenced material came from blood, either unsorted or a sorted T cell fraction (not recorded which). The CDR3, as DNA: TGCGCCAGCAGCTTCCGGGATGCGACAGATACGCAGTATTTT. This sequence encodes CASSFRDATDTQYF.